These 22 T cell receptor beta chains were all obtained from the same sample, sequenced in a study of blood T cell repertoires in COVID-19. Profiling relied on immunoSEQ multiplex PCR, and the TCRdb table lists in-frame clones only, not all of them. The table lists about 190,000 clones, roughly three quarters of them singletons. The source material was peripheral blood. These receptors were collected from an elderly woman with COVID-19, enrolled during active disease.

The chain links TRBV5-1 to TRBJ2-2; a possible D gene is TRBD1 (5 bases). V was shortened by 3 bases and J by 0 bases, with 12 bases between the two germline ends. Germline CDR1 is SGHRS and CDR2 is YFSETQ. The CDR3 has 16 residues. In DNA form, the CDR3 reads TGCGCCAGCAGCTGGTCGACAGCTACGAACACCGGGGAGCTGTTTTTT. It yields the protein CASSWSTATNTGELFF.

This clone was observed a few times. V usage is TRBV19 and J usage is TRBJ1-2, with 8 bases lining up with TRBD1. The CDR3 totals 16 residues. The V and J ends lost 4 bases and 5 bases, in that order; junction bases with no gene match: 12. The germline V gene encodes CDR1 LNHDA and CDR2 SQIVND (reference sequence). CDR3 nucleotides: TGTGCCAGTAGTAGGCGAACGGCGGACAGGGAGTATGGCTACACCTTC. Translation: CASSRRTADREYGYTF.

At least ten counts were recorded for this clone. The J gene is TRBJ2-5, the V gene TRBV7-2; 10 nucleotides line up with TRBD2. The CDR3 length is 13 residues. Germline CDR1 and CDR2: SGHTA and FQGNSA. Germline trimming cut 5 bases from V and 4 bases from J; bases unmatched to any gene: 1. The CDR3 reads CASSRLAGETQYF. DNA of the CDR3: TGTGCCAGCAGCCGACTAGCGGGAGAGACCCAGTACTTC.

The V gene is TRBV18, the J gene TRBJ2-5; 9 bases match TRBD1. CDR1 and CDR2 from the germline V gene are KGHSH and LQKENI. The CDR3 has 15 amino acids. After removal of 1 base from V and 4 bases from J, the junction contained 4 bases not matched to a gene. The DNA of the CDR3 is TGTGCCAGCTCACCACAGACAGGGGGACGAGAGACCCAGTACTTC. Translated, it gives CASSPQTGGRETQYF.

J is TRBJ1-5 and V is TRBV19; maybe TRBD1 (5 bases). CDR1 is LNHDA and CDR2 is SQIVND in the germline V gene (reference sequence). V lost 3 bases to trimming and J lost 7 bases, with 13 bases between them. This CDR3 spans 14 amino acids. The CDR3 loop is CASSIRGIEQPQHF. The DNA for the CDR3 is TGTGCCAGTAGTATCCGGGGGATAGAGCAGCCCCAGCATTTT.

V is TRBV9 and J is TRBJ1-2, with D perhaps TRBD1 (5 bases). Germline lookup yields CDR1 SGDLS and CDR2 YYNGEE. V was cut by 6 bases and J by 4 bases, with 16 bases left in between. This CDR3 is built from 14 residues. The CDR3: CASTTWGGGYGYTF. In DNA form, the CDR3 reads TGTGCCAGCACCACGTGGGGGGGTGGCTATGGCTACACCTTC.

This clone turned up a few times. This chain's CDR3 is CASSTLTGGVQPQHF. DNA for the CDR3: TGTGCCAGTAGTACACTAACAGGGGGCGTTCAGCCCCAGCATTTT. This sequence joins TRBV19 and TRBJ1-5; 9 bases fit TRBD1. CDR3 length equals 15 residues. Unmatched junction bases numbered 7, after V lost 4 bases and J lost 6 bases. Germline V gives CDR1 LNHDA, CDR2 SQIVND (reference sequence).

V and J are TRBV5-6 and TRBJ2-3, with TRBD2 matching over 8 bases. The CDR3 runs to 15 residues. The junction had 5 bases not matched to a gene; V was cut back by 2 bases and J by 3 bases. Germline V gene data show CDR1 as SGHDT and CDR2 as YYEEEE. Here the CDR3 reads CASSFWGGGTDTQYF. The CDR3 region has the DNA TGTGCCAGCAGCTTTTGGGGCGGGGGGACAGATACGCAGTATTTT.

This clone was counted a single time. The rearrangement links TRBV19 to TRBJ2-5; TRBD2 matches 12 bases. The germline V gene encodes CDR1 LNHDA and CDR2 SQIVND (reference sequence). V shed 6 bases and J 2 bases; nucleotides not matched to a gene: 7. This CDR3 is built from 16 residues. The CDR3, as DNA: TGTGCCAGTAGAGTGACTAGCGGGAGAGGGCAAGAGACCCAGTACTTC. Amino acids: CASRVTSGRGQETQYF.

This clone was seen just once. This sequence joins TRBV6-5 and TRBJ1-1, with 12 bases identical to TRBD1. The CDR3 is 15 amino acids. Germline V gives CDR1 MNHEY, CDR2 SVGAGI. Trimming took 6 bases from V and 5 from J; bases not matched to a gene: 7. The CDR3 is CASRPWDRGHTEAFF. The CDR3 nucleotides are TGTGCCAGCAGACCCTGGGACAGGGGGCATACTGAAGCTTTCTTT.

The J gene is TRBJ1-1, the V gene TRBV4-2, with D possibly being TRBD1 (5 bases). The CDR3 runs to 14 residues. The germline V gene encodes CDR1 LGHNA and CDR2 YNFKEQ. The germline V and J ends were trimmed by 0 bases and 1 base, with 6 bases remaining between them. CDR3 nucleotide sequence: TGTGCCAGCAGCCAAGAGGGGCAGAACACTGAAGCTTTCTTT. It translates to CASSQEGQNTEAFF.

The chain uses TRBV2 and TRBJ1-2, with a possible D match to TRBD1 (5 bases). This CDR3 has 16 residues. The V gene's germline CDR1 is SNHLY and CDR2 FYNNEI. Trimming shortened V by 4 bases and J by 3 bases, and 18 bases separated the two germline ends. The DNA for the CDR3 is TGTGCCAGCAGTGCCCGAGGGACTTCCCCGGACTATGGCTACACCTTC. Translation: CASSARGTSPDYGYTF.

V gene TRBV3-1 (or the pseudogene TRBV3-2) combines with J gene TRBJ2-3; 10 positions match TRBD1. V lost 4 bases to trimming and J lost 1 base; unmatched junction nucleotides: 5. The CDR3 loop spans 16 amino acids. Germline lookup yields CDR1 LGHDT and CDR2 YNNKEL (reference sequence). The DNA of the CDR3 is TGTGCCAGCAGCCCCTTTGGGACAGGGGGCACAGATACGCAGTATTTT. Amino acid sequence: CASSPFGTGGTDTQYF.

The chain carries TRBV6-2 or TRBV6-3 and TRBJ1-2; D not resolved. The CDR3 has 16 residues. Between the trimmed V and J ends, which lost 0 bases and 4 bases, there was a span of 15 bases. Germline V CDR1 and CDR2: MNHEY, SVGEGT. The CDR3 DNA reads as TGTGCCAGCAGTTACTCGGGCGGGAGCGAGGGCTATGGCTACACCTTC. It encodes CASSYSGGSEGYGYTF.

The chain combines TRBV28 with TRBJ2-7; D remains ambiguous. This CDR3 is built from 13 residues. The germline V and J ends were trimmed by 3 bases and 6 bases, with 12 bases remaining between them. CDR1 is MDHEN, CDR2 SYDVKM, per germline. CDR3 region: CASSFSAVGEQYF. CDR3 nucleotides: TGTGCCAGCAGTTTCTCCGCGGTTGGCGAGCAGTACTTC. The entire variable domain, with the rest obtained from reference TRBV28 and TRBJ2-7, is as follows: DVKVTQSSRYLVKRTGEKVFLECVQDMDHENMFWYRQDPGLGLRLIYFSYDVKMKEKGDIPEGYSVSREKKERFSLILESASTNQTSMYLCASSFSAVGEQYFGPGTRLTVT.

The chain recombines TRBV9 with TRBJ2-7; 9 nucleotides match TRBD2. J gave up 0 bases and V 3 bases, and 10 bases lay outside the gene matches. Germline CDR1 SGDLS, CDR2 YYNGEE. The CDR3 runs to 17 residues. CDR3 DNA sequence: TGTGCCAGCAGCGCGCGGGAGGGCCCCTTCCTCTCCTACGAGCAGTACTTC. Protein: CASSAREGPFLSYEQYF.

The genes are TRBV6-5 and TRBJ1-1; the D is unclear. CDR3 length equals 14 residues. Germline CDR1 and CDR2: MNHEY and SVGAGI. V lost 0 bases to trimming and J lost 7 bases, with 12 bases between them. The CDR3 nucleotides read TGTGCCAGCAGTTACTCAACGGGGTTGAATGAAGCTTTCTTT. Translation: CASSYSTGLNEAFF.

The chain joins TRBV11-2 to TRBJ2-3, with TRBD2 as a possible D gene (5 bases). There are 16 residues in the CDR3. Trimming removed 5 bases from V and 0 bases from J, with 15 bases in between. Germline values: CDR1 SGHAT, CDR2 FQNNGV. The DNA of the CDR3 is TGTGCCAGCAGCCCGCAACGGCGGACTAGCACAGATACGCAGTATTTT. This sequence encodes CASSPQRRTSTDTQYF. Drawing the rest from reference TRBV11-2 and TRBJ2-3, the complete variable domain is EAGVAQSPRYKIIEKRQSVAFWCNPISGHATLYWYQQILGQGPKLLIQFQNNGVVDDSQLPKDRFSAERLKGVDSTLKIQPAKLEDSAVYLCASSPQRRTSTDTQYFGPGTRLTVL.

The chain employs TRBV4-1 and TRBJ1-1, with 7 bases aligning to TRBD1. The ends lost 2 bases at V and 5 bases at J; junction bases unmatched: 5. Germline CDR1 and CDR2: MGHRA and YSYEKL. The CDR3 length is 14 residues. CDR3 loop: CASSQNPGGTEAFF. The CDR3 DNA reads as TGCGCCAGCAGCCAAAACCCAGGGGGGACTGAAGCTTTCTTT.

The chain is built from TRBV5-1 and TRBJ2-7; 8 nucleotides align to TRBD2. CDR3 size: 16 residues. Germline V CDR1 and CDR2: SGHRS, YFSETQ. V lost 4 bases to trimming and J lost 2 bases; unmatched junction nucleotides: 11. The chain's CDR3 is CASSRRLARETYEQYF. In DNA form, the CDR3 reads TGCGCCAGCAGCCGCCGACTAGCGCGTGAGACCTACGAGCAGTACTTC. Using reference TRBV5-1 and TRBJ2-7 for the parts outside the CDR3, the full variable domain is KAGVTQTPRYLIKTRGQQVTLSCSPISGHRSVSWYQQTPGQGLQFLFEYFSETQRNKGNFPGRFSGRQFSNSRSEMNVSTLELGDSALYLCASSRRLARETYEQYFGPGTRLTVT.

This chain links TRBV7-6 with TRBJ1-3, with 7 bases matching TRBD1. Germline V gene sequence: CDR1 SGHVS, CDR2 FNYEAQ. Trimming removed 3 bases from V and 0 bases from J; junction bases left unmatched: 5. The CDR3 extends over 16 amino acids. The CDR3 here is CASSFDRETSGNTIYF. CDR3 coding DNA: TGTGCCAGCAGCTTCGACAGGGAAACCTCTGGAAACACCATATATTTT.

The rearrangement uses TRBV30 and TRBJ2-1; weak D call: TRBD2 (5 bases). The CDR3 is 14 amino acids. The germline CDR1 and CDR2 sequences are GTSNPN and SVGIG (reference sequence). Trimming removed 4 bases from V and 3 bases from J, with 13 bases in between. CDR3 sequence: CAWNNGISYNEQFF. In DNA form, the CDR3 reads TGTGCCTGGAACAACGGGATTAGCTACAATGAGCAGTTCTTC.